A single sample is the source of the 23 T cell receptor beta chains below, sequenced in a study of blood T cell repertoires in COVID-19. This table comes from immunoSEQ multiplex PCR, and its TCRdb copy is limited to in-frame clones, with some not included. The sample comprises 350,000 or so clones, about 89% of which are singletons, and 8% to 13% rests with the top ten. Source material: peripheral blood. All receptors come from a woman aged 25-40 years with COVID-19, enrolled during active disease.

The J gene is TRBJ1-5, the V gene TRBV4-1; D may be TRBD1 (6 bases). The CDR3 has 15 amino acids. Trimming took off 5 bases at V and 3 bases at J, with 14 bases between the two ends. Germline V gene lookup returns CDR1 MGHRA and CDR2 YSYEKL. Here the CDR3 DNA reads TGCGCCAGCAGCGAACTAACAGGGCCCAATCAGCCCCAGCATTTT. As protein: CASSELTGPNQPQHF.

The gene calls are TRBV21-1 and TRBJ2-2; the table's D call TRBD1 went unverified against the DNA. TRBV21-1 constitutes a pseudogene. This CDR3 region has 16 residues. The CDR3, as DNA: TGTGCCAGCAGCCAACCGGGACATGAGAACACCGGGGAGCTGTTTTTT. Residues: CASSQPGHENTGELFF.

This chain links TRBV28 with TRBJ1-6; D remains ambiguous. The germline V gene has CDR1 MDHEN and CDR2 SYDVKM. Trimming shortened V by 2 bases and J by 9 bases, and 5 bases separated the two germline ends. The CDR3 contains 12 residues. CDR3: CASSLGLSPLHF. Here the CDR3 DNA reads TGTGCCAGCAGTTTAGGGCTTTCACCCCTCCACTTT.

The gene calls are TRBV5-6 and TRBJ2-7, with 7 bases that match TRBD1. Trimming removed 8 bases from V and 4 bases from J; junction bases left unmatched: 15. CDR1 SGHDT and CDR2 YYEEEE come from the germline V gene. The CDR3 is 15 amino acids. Here the CDR3 reads CASSLLGTDKYEQYF. The CDR3 DNA is TGTGCCAGTAGCCTGCTCGGGACAGACAAGTACGAGCAGTACTTC. Based on the CDR3 plus reference TRBV5-6 and TRBJ2-7, the full variable domain is DAGVTQSPTHLIKTRGQQVTLRCSPKSGHDTVSWYQQALGQGPQFIFQYYEEEERQRGNFPDRFSGHQFPNYSSELNVNALLLGDSALYLCASSLLGTDKYEQYFGPGTRLTVT.

This clone appeared a few times. V and J are TRBV28 and TRBJ2-5; D is perhaps TRBD2 (5 bases). Trimming shortened V by 4 bases and J by 0 bases, and 15 bases separated the two germline ends. Germline V gives CDR1 MDHEN, CDR2 SYDVKM. The CDR3 has 16 amino acids. The CDR3 loop is CASSSSITRYQETQYF. CDR3 coding DNA: TGTGCCAGCAGTTCCTCGATCACTAGATACCAAGAGACCCAGTACTTC.

CDR3 amino acids: CASSISRDRVNEQYF. CDR3 coding DNA: TGTGCCAGCAGCATATCCCGGGACAGGGTTAACGAGCAGTACTTC. The gene calls are TRBV7-8 and TRBJ2-7; 9 bases align to TRBD1. The germline gives CDR1 SGHVS, CDR2 FQNEAQ. Losses at the gene ends were 5 bases for V and 5 bases for J; bases not matched to a gene: 10. This CDR3 is 15 amino acids long.

This sequence joins TRBV5-4 and TRBJ1-1; TRBD1 matches at 8 bases. Germline assignment: CDR1 SGHNT and CDR2 YYREEE (reference sequence). J lost 5 bases, V lost 4 bases, and 4 bases had no gene match. The CDR3 spans 13 residues. The DNA of the CDR3 is TGTGCCAGCAGCCCGGACAGGGTTACTGAAGCTTTCTTT. Protein sequence: CASSPDRVTEAFF. Looking up the rest from reference TRBV5-4 and TRBJ1-1 gives the full variable domain: ETGVTQSPTHLIKTRGQQVTLRCSSQSGHNTVSWYQQALGQGPQFIFQYYREEENGRGNFPPRFSGLQFPNYSSELNVNALELDDSALYLCASSPDRVTEAFFGQGTRLTVV.

This chain joins TRBV4-1 and TRBJ2-7; 9 nucleotides align to TRBD2. Unmatched junction bases numbered 4, after V lost 3 bases and J lost 4 bases. This CDR3 contains 14 residues. Germline V CDR1 and CDR2: MGHRA, YSYEKL. The CDR3 region is CASSQGLAQYEQYF. The CDR3 nucleotides read TGCGCCAGCAGCCAGGGACTAGCTCAATACGAGCAGTACTTC.

The gene calls are TRBV28 and TRBJ2-3; TRBD2 agrees at 9 bases. This CDR3 region has 17 residues. V trimming: 6 bases; J trimming: 1 base; junction bases outside the gene matches: 11. Germline V gene lookup returns CDR1 MDHEN and CDR2 SYDVKM. For the CDR3, the DNA is TGTGCCAGCAGGAGTAGCGGGAGAAGTCCAGGCACAGATACGCAGTATTTT. Its protein is CASRSSGRSPGTDTQYF. The full variable domain, in which reference TRBV28 and TRBJ2-3 provide the parts outside the CDR3, is DVKVTQSSRYLVKRTGEKVFLECVQDMDHENMFWYRQDPGLGLRLIYFSYDVKMKEKGDIPEGYSVSREKKERFSLILESASTNQTSMYLCASRSSGRSPGTDTQYFGPGTRLTVL.

The chain is built from TRBV11-2 and TRBJ1-1; no firm D call. The V gene lost 1 base and the J gene lost 2 bases, with 5 bases spanning the gap. Germline lookup yields CDR1 SGHAT and CDR2 FQNNGV. The length of the CDR3 is 13 residues. This chain's CDR3 is CASSLARNTEAFF. Written as DNA, the CDR3 is TGTGCCAGCAGCTTAGCCAGAAACACTGAAGCTTTCTTT.

The chain links TRBV5-1 to TRBJ2-7; 7 positions match TRBD2. V was clipped by 0 bases and J by 3 bases; unmatched bases: 3. This CDR3 has 14 residues. The germline V gene has CDR1 SGHRS and CDR2 YFSETQ. CDR3 in amino acids: CASSLEGGNYEQYF. CDR3 coding DNA: TGCGCCAGCAGCTTGGAGGGAGGGAACTACGAGCAGTACTTC.

The V and J genes are TRBV6-5 and TRBJ2-5; a weak D match, TRBD2 (6 bases). Germline assignment: CDR1 MNHEY and CDR2 SVGAGI. Trimming cost V 10 bases and J 5 bases, with 14 bases left between them. The CDR3 is 12 residues long. CDR3 protein: CATHAGPETQYF. CDR3 in DNA: TGTGCCACCCACGCGGGACCGGAGACCCAGTACTTC.

V usage is TRBV5-1 and J usage is TRBJ2-2; tentative D call: TRBD2 (6 bases). Germline-derived CDR1 and CDR2 are SGHRS and YFSETQ. This CDR3 region has 14 residues. The germline V and J ends were trimmed by 2 bases and 5 bases, with 10 bases remaining between them. The CDR3 DNA is TGCGCCAGCAGCTTCCTAGCGCTGACCGGGGAGCTGTTTTTT. Amino acid sequence: CASSFLALTGELFF. Together with reference TRBV5-1 and TRBJ2-2, the CDR3 gives the full variable domain: KAGVTQTPRYLIKTRGQQVTLSCSPISGHRSVSWYQQTPGQGLQFLFEYFSETQRNKGNFPGRFSGRQFSNSRSEMNVSTLELGDSALYLCASSFLALTGELFFGEGSRLTVL.

The chain joins TRBV4-2 to TRBJ2-7; 7 bases fit TRBD1. CDR3 size: 15 residues. The trim removed 4 bases at V and 4 bases at J, leaving 10 bases unmatched. CDR1 LGHNA and CDR2 YNFKEQ come from the germline V gene. In DNA, the CDR3 is TGTGCCAGCAGCCTCGGGACAGCGGATTCTTACGAGCAGTACTTC. Amino acid sequence: CASSLGTADSYEQYF.

This clone showed up just once. The V gene is TRBV10-3, the J gene TRBJ2-4; D possibly corresponds to TRBD1 (5 bases). Germline-derived CDR1 and CDR2 are ENHRY and SYGVKD. The CDR3 contains 14 residues. The V end was cut by 6 bases, the J end by 0 bases, with 9 bases between. The CDR3 loop reads CAISGDRAKNIQYF. The CDR3 DNA reads as TGTGCCATCAGCGGAGACAGAGCCAAAAACATTCAGTACTTC.

The chain is built from TRBV5-8 and TRBJ1-1; a weak D match, TRBD1 (5 bases). V dropped 10 bases and J dropped 5 bases, with 15 bases sitting between them. Per the germline V gene, CDR1 is SGHTS and CDR2 is YDEGEE. The CDR3 extends over 12 amino acids. Written as DNA, the CDR3 is TGTGCCTGGCGGAGGGGAAGAACTGAAGCTTTCTTT. It specifies CAWRRGRTEAFF.

The chain carries TRBV27 and TRBJ1-4; D is unresolved. V lost 5 bases and J 3 bases, leaving 19 bases between the germline ends. The CDR3 totals 17 residues. Germline values: CDR1 MNHEY, CDR2 SMNVEV (reference sequence). CDR3 loop: CASSTRSRGKANEKLFF. The CDR3 region has the DNA TGTGCCAGCAGTACCCGGTCCAGAGGCAAAGCTAATGAAAAACTGTTTTTT.

The V gene is TRBV6-2 or TRBV6-3, the J gene TRBJ2-7; D is undetermined. The V end lost 2 bases, the J end lost 4 bases, and 6 bases lay between the germline ends. Germline values: CDR1 MNHEY, CDR2 SVGEGT. The CDR3 covers 12 residues. CDR3 amino acids: CASSYPAYEQYF. The CDR3 DNA sequence: TGTGCCAGCAGTTACCCCGCGTACGAGCAGTACTTC.

The rearrangement uses TRBV7-2 and TRBJ2-2, with a possible D match to TRBD2 (6 bases). The length of the CDR3 is 16 residues. V was trimmed by 5 bases and J by 0 bases, leaving 13 bases between them. Germline V gene sequence: CDR1 SGHTA, CDR2 FQGNSA. The CDR3 here is CASSGRDSANTGELFF. In DNA form, the CDR3 reads TGTGCCAGCAGCGGGCGGGACTCGGCGAACACCGGGGAGCTGTTTTTT.

The sample holds one count of this clone. The chain recombines TRBV19 with TRBJ2-2; D is undetermined. The V and J ends lost 5 bases and 3 bases respectively, with 13 bases between them. CDR1 and CDR2 from the germline V gene are LNHDA and SQIVND (reference sequence). The CDR3 length is 15 residues. The DNA for the CDR3 is TGTGCCAGTAGTGGGTTTTCTCGGGACACCGGGGAGCTGTTTTTT. As protein: CASSGFSRDTGELFF.

V gene TRBV23-1 combines with J gene TRBJ2-3; TRBD1 matches at 7 bases. TRBV23-1 is filed as an ORF, its function uncertain. The CDR3 runs to 17 residues. The V and J ends lost 0 bases and 2 bases, in that order; junction bases with no gene match: 8. CDR3: CASSQSERGLNTDTQYF. The CDR3 DNA sequence: TGCGCCAGCAGTCAATCTGAAAGGGGGCTTAACACAGATACGCAGTATTTT.

Concerning this clone: Relative to the germline gene, one junction end is altered; a read error may explain this. This chain connects TRBV7-7 to TRBJ2-1, with TRBD2 matching 7 bases. Per germline, CDR1 SSHAT and CDR2 FNYEAQ (reference sequence). The CDR3 is 20 amino acids. CDR3 sequence reads: CASTYPADGTEREGYNEQFF. The CDR3 nucleotides read TGTGCTAGCACCTACCCTGCCGATGGGACGGAGAGGGAGGGGTACAATGAGCAGTTCTTC.

The rearrangement links TRBV7-9 to TRBJ2-6; weak D call: TRBD1 (5 bases). Germline loops: CDR1 SEHNR, CDR2 FQNEAQ (reference sequence). Trimming took off 8 bases at V and 0 bases at J, with 8 bases between the two ends. This CDR3 is built from 14 residues. The DNA for the CDR3 is TGTGCCAGCGCAGGGTCCTCTGGGGCCAACGTCCTGACTTTC. Its protein is CASAGSSGANVLTF.